This paragraph reports one T cell receptor beta chain. Its specificity is unknown. A CD45RA+ naive subset and a CD45RA-negative memory subset were split from CD4+ cells. Trimming pared 9 bases from V and 3 bases from J, leaving 15 bases between. The V gene's germline CDR1 is SGHRS and CDR2 YFSETQ. This CDR3 region has 14 residues. Clones were sequenced by immunoSEQ multiplex PCR, and TCRdb holds only the in-frame ones, with some missing. The sample lists about a million clones, under 80% occurring once. The source of the sample is a study of shared clonotypes between healthy human individuals. Study-wide background: The plates for each donor numbered three CD4 naive, three CD4 memory, two CD8 naive and one CD8 memory.

General observations from the study: What rarefaction showed was incomplete sorted-subset sequencing despite large depth.

This sequence originates from a man younger than 35 in good health. The sequencing input was memory CD4+ T cells sorted from blood. This sample's subset: CD45RA-negative fraction. V and J are TRBV5-1 and TRBJ2-2; D not resolved. CDR3 sequence (DNA): TGCGCCACCTATTTGACGCCGGACACCGGGGAGCTGTTTTTT. Translation gives CATYLTPDTGELFF.